This TCR beta chain originates from a study of CD8+ T cells in alopecia areata. Study-level background: In an open-label trial, patients got 5 to 10 mg tofacitinib twice daily. Scoring treated patients' severity relied on the percentage of scalp area affected.

As to treatment: oral pan-JAK inhibitor, 5-10 mg twice daily. Germline lookup yields CDR1 SGHRS and CDR2 YFSETQ. This CDR3 has 13 residues. V was trimmed by 0 bases and J by 5 bases, leaving 8 bases between them. Regarding the study as a whole: Clonality in lesional scalp, especially alopecia totalis/universalis, exceeded that of normal scalp.

Sequencing templates came from extracted RNA that was reverse transcribed into cDNA. The repertoire was sequenced with immunoSEQ multiplex PCR; TCRdb's copy has only in-frame clones and lacks some. The data show about 160,000 clones, about three fifths seen once. Details on this clone: Antigen: not known. This CDR3 is also generated by other DNA sequences in the sample.

This receptor was identified in a human donor with alopecia areata. The chain employs TRBV5-1 and TRBJ2-5; weak D call: TRBD1 (5 bases). The specimen was CD4+ T cells sorted from blood, collected at week 4, from a patient treated with tofacitinib. The CDR3: CASSLGGRETQYF. The CDR3 DNA follows: TGCGCCAGCAGCTTGGGGGGCCGGGAGACCCAGTACTTC.